This TCR beta chain appears in the sequencing data of a study of CD8+ T cells in alopecia areata. As regards this clone: Its antigen is unidentified.

CDR3 size: 14 residues. CDR1 is SEHNR, CDR2 FQNEAQ, per germline (reference sequence). After removal of 4 bases from V and 4 bases from J, the junction contained 7 bases not matched to a gene. RNA extraction was followed by reverse transcription into cDNA, which acted as the sequencing template. Assay used: immunoSEQ multiplex PCR; TCRdb lists only in-frame clones, some missing. In the table there are some 80,000 clones, around two thirds of which are singletons. Points from the study as a whole: Under tofacitinib, fewer expanded CD8+ clones appeared among the top 100 scalp clones. TCR sharing was clearer in mice than between patients, perhaps partly owing to patient HLA diversity. In scalp and blood, many expanded lesional clones persisted during tofacitinib.

Treatment defined: oral pan-JAK inhibitor, 5-10 mg twice daily. This specimen consisted of CD8+ T cells sorted from blood, obtained at week 24, from a patient treated with tofacitinib. The TCR sequence derives from a human donor with alopecia areata. The rearrangement uses TRBV7-9 and TRBJ2-7; the match to TRBD1 covers 7 bases. CDR3 amino acids: CASSYTGTAYEQYF. DNA of the CDR3: TGTGCCAGCAGCTATACAGGGACAGCTTACGAGCAGTACTTC.